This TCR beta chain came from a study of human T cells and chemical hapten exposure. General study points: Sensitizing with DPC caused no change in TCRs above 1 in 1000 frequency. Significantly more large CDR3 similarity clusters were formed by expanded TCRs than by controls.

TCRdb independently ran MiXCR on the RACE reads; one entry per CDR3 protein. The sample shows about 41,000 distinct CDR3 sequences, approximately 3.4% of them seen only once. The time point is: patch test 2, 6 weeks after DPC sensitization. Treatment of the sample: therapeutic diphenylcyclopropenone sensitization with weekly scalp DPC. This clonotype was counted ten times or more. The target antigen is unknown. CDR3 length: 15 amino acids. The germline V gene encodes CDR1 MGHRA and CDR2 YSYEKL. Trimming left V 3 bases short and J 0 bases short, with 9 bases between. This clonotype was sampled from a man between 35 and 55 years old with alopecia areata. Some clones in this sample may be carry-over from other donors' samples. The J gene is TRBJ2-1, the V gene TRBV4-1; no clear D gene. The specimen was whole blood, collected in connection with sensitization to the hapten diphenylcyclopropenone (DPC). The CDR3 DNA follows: TGCGCCAGCAGCCACCAATTGAGCTCCTACAATGAGCAGTTCTTC. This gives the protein CASSHQLSSYNEQFF.